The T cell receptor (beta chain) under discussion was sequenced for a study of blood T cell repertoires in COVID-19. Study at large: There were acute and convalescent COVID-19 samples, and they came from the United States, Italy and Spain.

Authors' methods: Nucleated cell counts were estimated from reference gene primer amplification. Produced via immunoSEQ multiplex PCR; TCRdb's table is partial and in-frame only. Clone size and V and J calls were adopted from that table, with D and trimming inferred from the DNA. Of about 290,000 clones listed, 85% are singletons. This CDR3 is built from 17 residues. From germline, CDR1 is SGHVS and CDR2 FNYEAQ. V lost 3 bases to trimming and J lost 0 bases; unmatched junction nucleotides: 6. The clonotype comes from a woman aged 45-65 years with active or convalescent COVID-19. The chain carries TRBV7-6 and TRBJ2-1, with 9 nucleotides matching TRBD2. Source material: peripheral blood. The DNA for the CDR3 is TGTGCCAGCAGCTTTCTCCTAGCGGGAAGCTCCTACAATGAGCAGTTCTTC. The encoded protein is CASSFLLAGSSYNEQFF. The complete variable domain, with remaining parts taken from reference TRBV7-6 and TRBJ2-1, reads GAGVSQSPRYKVTKRGQDVALRCDPISGHVSLYWYRQALGQGPEFLTYFNYEAQQDKSGLPNDRFSAERPEGSISTLTIQRTEQRDSAMYRCASSFLLAGSSYNEQFFGPGTRLTVL.